Presented here are 23 T cell receptor beta chains from one specimen sequenced in a study of shared clonotypes between healthy human individuals. Sequencing was performed with immunoSEQ multiplex PCR; in TCRdb, only in-frame clones are kept and a portion is missing. The table lists about a million clones, approximately 80% of them singletons, with 0.85% to 1% in the top ten. The sequenced sample consisted of memory CD4+ T cells from PBMCs. Subset defined: CD45RA-negative fraction. All receptors derive from a young man in good health. Some clones in this sample may be carry-over from other donors' samples.

This clone was seen only a few times. Given a much more abundant clone one base away, this may be a read error. The sample carries other DNA sequences with the same CDR3. This CDR3 reads CASSRDSNQPQHF. DNA for the CDR3: TGTGCCAGCAGCCGGGACAGCAATCAGCCCCAGCATTTT. The chain uses TRBV9 and TRBJ1-5, with D possibly TRBD1 on 5 matching bases. The CDR3 has 13 residues. V was shortened by 4 bases and J by 1 base, with 6 bases between the two germline ends. Germline assignment: CDR1 SGDLS and CDR2 YYNGEE.

The V and J genes are TRBV28 and TRBJ2-1; 7 bases fit TRBD1. V shed 2 bases and J 3 bases; nucleotides not matched to a gene: 4. Germline CDR1 reads MDHEN; CDR2 reads SYDVKM. The CDR3 extends over 15 amino acids. CDR3 protein: CASSLEGTVYNEQFF. CDR3 in DNA: TGTGCCAGCAGTTTAGAGGGGACAGTCTACAATGAGCAGTTCTTC.

The chain combines TRBV29-1 with TRBJ1-2; 7 bases map to TRBD1. V was clipped by 3 bases and J by 4 bases; unmatched bases: 8. CDR1 and CDR2 from the germline V gene are SQVTM and ANQGSEA. The CDR3 consists of 14 residues. CDR3 amino acids: CSVEARQGTYGYTF. The CDR3 coding sequence is TGCAGCGTTGAGGCCCGACAGGGCACCTATGGCTACACCTTC.

The sample holds a few counts of this clone. The V and J genes are TRBV5-1 and TRBJ1-4, with 9 nucleotides matching TRBD1. V lost 4 bases, J lost 7 bases, and 11 bases stayed unmatched. The CDR3 has 16 amino acids. Germline lookup yields CDR1 SGHRS and CDR2 YFSETQ. The CDR3 is CASSATGQGRGEKLFF. The DNA for the CDR3 is TGCGCCAGCAGCGCGACAGGACAGGGGCGAGGTGAAAAACTGTTTTTT.

CDR3 region: CASSLSPVGSYEQYF. The CDR3 DNA follows: TGCGCCAGCAGCCTTTCGCCTGTGGGCTCCTACGAGCAGTACTTC. The chain is built from TRBV5-1 and TRBJ2-7; D is unresolved. V was clipped by 4 bases and J by 0 bases, with 14 bases between them. The CDR3 is 15 residues long. Germline CDR1 SGHRS, CDR2 YFSETQ.

J is TRBJ2-2 and V is TRBV5-1; D is ambiguous. The CDR3 has 15 residues. The germline gives CDR1 SGHRS, CDR2 YFSETQ. The V and J ends lost 0 bases and 6 bases respectively, with 12 bases between them. For the CDR3, the DNA is TGCGCCAGCAGCTTGGTGGAGACTGATGCCGGGGAGCTGTTTTTT. Translation gives CASSLVETDAGELFF. The variable domain in full, completed from reference TRBV5-1 and TRBJ2-2, reads KAGVTQTPRYLIKTRGQQVTLSCSPISGHRSVSWYQQTPGQGLQFLFEYFSETQRNKGNFPGRFSGRQFSNSRSEMNVSTLELGDSALYLCASSLVETDAGELFFGEGSRLTVL.

CDR3 nucleotide sequence: TGTGCCAGCAGCCCAAGGAACACTGAAGCTTTCTTT. The encoded protein is CASSPRNTEAFF. The rearrangement links TRBV9 to TRBJ1-1; D is unresolved. With 4 bases removed from V and 1 base from J, the gap between germline ends came to 5 bases. In germline, CDR1 is SGDLS, CDR2 YYNGEE. The CDR3 runs to 12 residues.

The chain links TRBV7-2 to TRBJ2-7; D gene unclear. The CDR3 sequence is 14 residues long. The V gene's germline CDR1 is SGHTA and CDR2 FQGNSA. Trimming pared 2 bases from V and 5 bases from J, leaving 13 bases between. This chain's CDR3 is CASSLLGLPNEQYF. CDR3 DNA sequence: TGTGCCAGCAGCTTACTCGGCCTTCCCAACGAGCAGTACTTC. The full variable domain, its missing parts supplied by reference TRBV7-2 and TRBJ2-7, is GAGVSQSPSNKVTEKGKDVELRCDPISGHTALYWYRQSLGQGLEFLIYFQGNSAPDKSGLPSDRFSAERTGGSVSTLTIQRTQQEDSAVYLCASSLLGLPNEQYFGPGTRLTVT.

The rearrangement links TRBV5-1 to TRBJ2-1; tentatively, D is TRBD1 or TRBD2 (5 bases each). Germline values: CDR1 SGHRS, CDR2 YFSETQ. The CDR3 extends over 13 amino acids. V gave up 6 bases and J gave up 0 bases, with 7 bases separating them. The CDR3 DNA reads TGCGCCAGCATGGGACGCTCCTACAATGAGCAGTTCTTC. Protein: CASMGRSYNEQFF.

This chain uses TRBV5-4 with TRBJ2-3; D ambiguous. The CDR3 is made up of 14 amino acids. Germline assignment: CDR1 SGHNT and CDR2 YYREEE (reference sequence). Trimming took off 0 bases at V and 1 base at J, with 6 bases between the two ends. As DNA, the CDR3 is TGTGCCAGCAGCTTGGCCTCTCGCACAGATACGCAGTATTTT. This codes for CASSLASRTDTQYF.

V gene TRBV10-3 combines with J gene TRBJ2-2; 10 nucleotides align to TRBD2. The CDR3 sequence is 17 residues long. Per germline, CDR1 ENHRY and CDR2 SYGVKD. Germline trimming cut 3 bases from V and 2 bases from J; bases unmatched to any gene: 6. This chain's CDR3 is CAISDGLAVINTGELFF. CDR3 in DNA: TGTGCCATCAGTGACGGACTAGCGGTAATTAACACCGGGGAGCTGTTTTTT.

The chain links TRBV7-2 to TRBJ2-3; D uncertain. The V gene lost 5 bases and the J gene lost 4 bases, with 10 bases spanning the gap. CDR1 and CDR2 from the germline V gene are SGHTA and FQGNSA. The CDR3 extends over 13 amino acids. The CDR3 coding sequence is TGTGCCAGCAGCCCCGTGTACGCAGATACGCAGTATTTT. Its protein is CASSPVYADTQYF.

The chain couples TRBV27 to TRBJ2-4; 9 positions agree with TRBD2. The CDR3 loop spans 14 amino acids. J was trimmed by 2 bases and V by 6 bases; bases with no gene match: 2. Germline V gene sequence: CDR1 MNHEY, CDR2 SMNVEV (reference sequence). The CDR3: CASRAGGPKNIQYF. The DNA of the CDR3 is TGTGCCAGCAGGGCGGGAGGGCCCAAAAACATTCAGTACTTC.

In this sample, this clone turned up many times. Other DNA sequences in this sample translate to the same CDR3. CDR3 bases: TGTGCCTGGAGTCACGGCAGTCGGGAGACCCAGTACTTC. Its protein product is CAWSHGSRETQYF. The rearrangement uses TRBV30 and TRBJ2-5, with unresolved D. Germline lookup yields CDR1 GTSNPN and CDR2 SVGIG (reference sequence). The V end was cut by 2 bases, the J end by 5 bases, with 12 bases between. The CDR3 consists of 13 residues.

V and J are TRBV4-2 and TRBJ1-2; the D gene is possibly TRBD1 (6 bases). The germline V gene has CDR1 LGHNA and CDR2 YNFKEQ. This CDR3 region has 16 residues. The germline V and J ends were trimmed by 0 bases and 5 bases, with 16 bases remaining between them. Here the CDR3 reads CASSQERDTVGYGYTF. The CDR3 DNA reads TGTGCCAGCAGCCAAGAAAGGGACACCGTCGGGTATGGCTACACCTTC.

The rearrangement links TRBV5-1 to TRBJ2-1; 8 bases are shared with TRBD1. The trim removed 2 bases at V and 6 bases at J, leaving 4 bases unmatched. The CDR3 covers 14 residues. CDR1 and CDR2 (germline): SGHRS, YFSETQ. CDR3 amino acids: CASSLPGQGNEQFF. For the CDR3, the DNA is TGCGCCAGCAGCTTACCCGGACAGGGCAATGAGCAGTTCTTC.

The V and J genes are TRBV25-1 and TRBJ1-1, with D tentatively TRBD1 (5 bases). CDR1 is MGHDK and CDR2 is SYGVNS in the germline V gene. Trimming removed 6 bases from V and 0 bases from J, with 14 bases in between. The CDR3 has 15 residues. CDR3 in amino acids: CASSGLGQVNTEAFF. Here the CDR3 DNA reads TGTGCCAGCAGCGGCCTGGGGCAGGTGAACACTGAAGCTTTCTTT.

This clone has more than one count but fewer than ten. This chain connects TRBV19 to TRBJ2-1; D gene uncertain. The V gene's germline CDR1 is LNHDA and CDR2 SQIVND (reference sequence). The germline V and J ends were trimmed by 6 bases and 2 bases, with 8 bases remaining between them. The CDR3 spans 13 residues. The CDR3 reads CASRADPYNEQFF. CDR3 in DNA: TGTGCCAGTAGGGCGGACCCCTACAATGAGCAGTTCTTC.

The chain uses TRBV18 and TRBJ2-5, with 7 bases identical to TRBD2. This CDR3 comprises 15 residues. J was trimmed by 4 bases and V by 1 base; bases with no gene match: 6. Germline CDR1 is KGHSH and CDR2 is LQKENI. CDR3 protein: CASSPLTSVGETQYF. DNA of the CDR3: TGTGCCAGCTCACCACTCACTAGCGTGGGAGAGACCCAGTACTTC.

The sample holds one count of this clone. One end of the junction fails to match germline, which may point to a read error. The chain combines TRBV7-7 with TRBJ2-1; 7 bases are a match to TRBD2. The CDR3 totals 15 residues. Germline CDR1 SSHAT, CDR2 FNYEAQ (reference sequence). The CDR3 DNA reads as TGTGCTAGCAGCTTGTTATTGGGAGGGGATGGTGAGCAGTTCTTC. Encoded protein: CASSLLLGGDGEQFF.

To note about this clone: The sample holds other DNA sequences that translate to the same CDR3. The chain is built from TRBV28 and TRBJ1-2, with D unresolved. This CDR3 has 11 amino acids. V lost 5 bases and J 2 bases, leaving 3 bases between the germline ends. Germline CDR1 is MDHEN and CDR2 is SYDVKM. The CDR3 sequence is CASSLNYGYTF. Here the CDR3 DNA reads TGTGCCAGCAGTCTCAACTATGGCTACACCTTC.

The chain uses TRBV6-6 and TRBJ1-5; D ambiguous. This CDR3 region has 14 residues. Germline V lookup: CDR1 MNHNY, CDR2 SVGAGI (reference sequence). The V and J ends lost 6 bases and 6 bases respectively, with 15 bases between them. CDR3 in DNA: TGTGCCAGCAGCACCGTTGGTGGGAGTCAGCCCCAGCATTTT. Translating gives CASSTVGGSQPQHF.

The chain employs TRBV5-8 and TRBJ1-5, with D unresolved. V was trimmed by 1 base and J by 2 bases, leaving 22 bases between them. The V gene's germline CDR1 is SGHTS and CDR2 YDEGEE. This CDR3 region has 19 residues. The CDR3: CASSLLIGEVSVGNQPQHF. In DNA form, the CDR3 reads TGTGCCAGCAGCTTGCTGATAGGAGAGGTTTCTGTTGGCAATCAGCCCCAGCATTTT. Variable domain in full (rest from reference TRBV5-8 and TRBJ1-5): EAGVTQSPTHLIKTRGQQATLRCSPISGHTSVYWYQQALGLGLQFLLWYDEGEERNRGNFPPRFSGRQFPNYSSELNVNALELEDSALYLCASSLLIGEVSVGNQPQHFGDGTRLSIL.